Shown below are 5 T cell receptor beta chains from a single sample sequenced in a study of beta chain features in type 1 diabetes (dated by TCRdb to the late 2010s). The method was the immunoSEQ multiplex PCR assay. The entire isolated RNA was reverse transcribed using the High Capacity cDNA Reverse Transcription Kit, and thus expressed TCRB transcripts were sequenced. The immuneACCESS repertoire file appears here via TCRdb, limited to in-frame rearrangements. These files lack a portion of the clones; in checked studies, under half of the deficit traces to unresolved V genes, and the cause of the others is not known. Recorded for this sample are over 350,000 clones; roughly 16% of them occurred a single time. In total, the top ten clones hold roughly 0.017% of the sample. The source material was naive CD4+ T cells from blood. Per the publication, the cell subset or site label means: true naive CD4+ T cells. These TCRs come from a woman aged 18-30 years in good health.

This clone has more than one count but fewer than ten. The chain recombines TRBV5-6 with TRBJ2-1; D perhaps matches TRBD2 (6 bases). CDR3 length equals 15 residues. From germline, CDR1 is SGHDT and CDR2 YYEEEE. The V gene lost 7 bases and the J gene lost 3 bases, with 17 bases spanning the gap. The CDR3 sequence: CASLKGRQNYNEQFF. The CDR3 DNA follows: TGTGCCAGCCTTAAGGGGAGGCAGAACTACAATGAGCAGTTCTTC.

The chain joins TRBV7-2 to TRBJ2-3; 7 positions agree with TRBD2. The CDR3 sequence is 15 residues long. From germline, CDR1 is SGHTA and CDR2 FQGNSA. After removal of 5 bases from V and 2 bases from J, the junction contained 7 bases not matched to a gene. The CDR3 sequence is CASSPGGLDTDTQYF. The DNA for the CDR3 is TGTGCCAGCAGCCCCGGGGGGTTAGACACAGATACGCAGTATTTT.

In this sample, this clone turned up a few times. The chain combines TRBV27 with TRBJ1-1; weak D call: TRBD1 (6 bases). The CDR3 runs 12 residues. The germline V and J ends were trimmed by 5 bases and 8 bases, with 12 bases remaining between them. CDR1 is MNHEY, CDR2 SMNVEV, per germline (reference sequence). The chain's CDR3 is CASSQTGSEAFF. For the CDR3, the DNA is TGTGCCAGCAGTCAAACAGGGTCCGAAGCTTTCTTT.

The chain uses TRBV30 and TRBJ1-1, with D possibly being TRBD1 (5 bases). The CDR3 runs 13 residues. Trimming shortened V by 1 base and J by 6 bases, and 12 bases separated the two germline ends. CDR1 and CDR2 from the germline V gene are GTSNPN and SVGIG (reference sequence). DNA of the CDR3: TGTGCCTGGAGTGGGGGACTGGGGGCTGAAGCTTTCTTT. This encodes CAWSGGLGAEAFF.

This clone appeared a few times. The CDR3 DNA sequence: TGTGCCATCAGGGGGGCAGAGACCCAGTACTTC. Translated, it gives CAIRGAETQYF. The chain links TRBV10-3 to TRBJ2-5; tentative D call: TRBD1 (6 bases). This CDR3 contains 11 residues. CDR1 and CDR2 (germline): ENHRY, SYGVKD. Trimming took off 6 bases at V and 4 bases at J, with 6 bases between the two ends.